This section outlines one T cell receptor (beta chain) sequence together with its context. Its target is not known. TCRdb fed the 5' RACE reads into MiXCR, producing one record per CDR3 protein. The sample holds about 420,000 distinct CDR3 sequences; about a quarter are singletons and the top ten take roughly 14%. The record originates from a study of T-cell memory formation after mild COVID-19. Study-level findings and limits: Some SARS-CoV-2-responding clones were already detected in memory before infection. Nothing confirmed that second-wave clones peaking on day 37 were specific for SARS-CoV-2. Clones that got smaller from day 15 to 85 had even CD4/CD8, while clones growing later tipped toward CD4+.

This sequence originates from an adult woman who had mild COVID-19 (a few samples of this study predate the infection). Cell type and time point are not known. The sequenced material came from PBMCs or a T cell subset sorted from them (not recorded which).

The CDR3 loop reads CASSPKDYYNEQFF. The CDR3 DNA reads as TGTGCCAGCAGCCCGAAGGACTACTACAATGAGCAGTTCTTC. V gene TRBV11-2 combines with J gene TRBJ2-1, with D maybe TRBD2 (6 bases). This CDR3 is 14 amino acids long. Germline V CDR1 and CDR2: SGHAT, FQNNGV. V was cut by 5 bases and J by 3 bases, with 11 bases left in between.